The sequence of this T cell receptor (beta chain) was determined in a study of T-cell reconstitution after alpha-beta-depleted transplantation in children. During its preparation, the TCRbeta library received unique molecular identifiers. TCRdb processed the PCR reads anew with MiXCR; each CDR3 protein has one entry. The sample has 200,000 to 250,000 distinct CDR3 sequences, about a tenth seen once. The table lists this clonotype with a few counts. The sample in question was PBMCs from the stem cell graft donor, obtained from the stem cell graft. The sequence was collected from a human donor who donated a stem cell graft to a child with acute lymphoblastic leukemia.

The chain's CDR3 is CASRTRRDFLDTQYF. CDR3 bases: TGTGCCAGCAGGACGCGAAGGGATTTCTTGGATACGCAGTATTTT. V is TRBV7-9 and J is TRBJ2-3; D gene uncertain. The V end was cut by 6 bases, the J end by 6 bases, with 19 bases between. The CDR3 covers 15 residues. Germline V gives CDR1 SEHNR, CDR2 FQNEAQ (reference sequence).